Presented here are 11 T cell receptor beta chains from one specimen sequenced in a study of T cells in Graves' hyperthyroidism and ophthalmopathy. Researchers took RNA transcripts and amplified the TCR beta CDR3 regions from them. With the HTBI primer set, the TCR CDR3 went through a first round of RT-PCR. TCRdb fed the multiplex PCR reads into MiXCR, producing one record per CDR3 protein. The repertoire holds fewer than 400,000 distinct CDR3 sequences, with about a sixth as singletons. Sequenced: blood. The receptors were sampled from a woman between 18 and 30 years old with Graves' hyperthyroidism that later progressed to Graves' ophthalmopathy.

This clonotype was counted at least ten times. The rearrangement uses TRBV7-8 and TRBJ2-3; weak D call: TRBD2 (5 bases). Germline lookup yields CDR1 SGHVS and CDR2 FQNEAQ. The CDR3 extends over 15 amino acids. The ends were cut back, 5 bases at V and 6 bases at J, with 18 bases in the middle. Here the CDR3 DNA reads TGTGCCAGCAGCCCCGGGGATCTTGGGGTGGATACGCAGTATTTT. Protein: CASSPGDLGVDTQYF.

In regard to this clonotype: Given a much more abundant clone one base away, this may be a read error. The chain has TRBV7-9 and TRBJ2-7; D perhaps matches TRBD2 (5 bases). This CDR3 is 14 amino acids long. Germline loops: CDR1 SEHNR, CDR2 FQNEAQ (reference sequence). The CDR3 bases are TGTGCCAGCAGCCCCGGGATCCTGACCTACGAGCGGTACTTC. It specifies CASSPGILTYERYF.

This clonotype showed up many times. V and J are TRBV2 and TRBJ2-2; D gene unclear. Germline assignment: CDR1 SNHLY and CDR2 FYNNEI. Between the trimmed V and J ends, which lost 6 bases and 5 bases, there was a span of 7 bases. The CDR3 is 12 residues long. In nucleotides, the CDR3 is TGTGCCAGCAGCAGGAGTACCGGGGAGCTGTTTTTT. As protein: CASSRSTGELFF. Full variable domain (outside the CDR3, taken from reference TRBV2 and TRBJ2-2): EPEVTQTPSHQVTQMGQEVILRCVPISNHLYFYWYRQILGQKVEFLVSFYNNEISEKSEIFDDQFSVERPDGSNFTLKIRSTKLEDSAMYFCASSRSTGELFFGEGSRLTVL.

Points on this clonotype: This may come from a read error, since a much larger clone is one base off. The chain employs TRBV20-1 and TRBJ1-2; perhaps TRBD1 as D (5 bases). CDR1 and CDR2 (germline): DFQATT, SNEGSKA (reference sequence). CDR3 length: 12 amino acids. Deletions cut 3 bases from V and 6 bases from J, with 11 bases between. The CDR3 sequence: CSASSGLNGYTF. The CDR3 bases are TGCAGTGCTAGCTCAGGGCTTAATGGCTACACCTTC.

This clonotype showed up just a few times. This rearrangement joins TRBV4-3 to TRBJ2-1; TRBD2 agrees at 12 bases. J was trimmed by 5 bases and V by 3 bases; bases with no gene match: 5. CDR3 length: 16 amino acids. Per the germline V gene, CDR1 is LGHNA and CDR2 is YSLEER. CDR3 in amino acids: CASSQLLAGGNNEQFF. CDR3 DNA sequence: TGCGCCAGCAGCCAGTTACTAGCGGGAGGTAACAATGAGCAGTTCTTC.

At least ten counts were recorded for this clonotype. This sequence joins TRBV29-1 and TRBJ2-2; 8 positions agree with TRBD2. The CDR3 runs 13 residues. In germline, CDR1 is SQVTM, CDR2 ANQGSEA. V gave up 5 bases and J gave up 7 bases; unmatched junction bases: 6. Here the CDR3 reads CSVSSGSSGELFF. CDR3 sequence (DNA): TGCAGCGTTTCAAGCGGGAGTAGCGGGGAGCTGTTTTTT.

This clonotype was found many times. V and J are TRBV7-6 and TRBJ2-7; 7 positions agree with TRBD1. The germline V gene encodes CDR1 SGHVS and CDR2 FNYEAQ. V lost 4 bases and J lost 6; bases outside the gene matches: 3. The length of the CDR3 is 12 residues. The CDR3 DNA sequence: TGTGCCAGCAGCTATACAGGGGTCGAGCAGTACTTC. Translated: CASSYTGVEQYF.

In its sample, this clonotype was seen many times. The chain carries TRBV7-2 and TRBJ2-1, with TRBD2 as a possible D gene (6 bases). From germline, CDR1 is SGHTA and CDR2 FQGNSA. Trimming removed 2 bases from V and 2 bases from J, with 10 bases in between. The CDR3 extends over 15 amino acids. CDR3 sequence (DNA): TGTGCCAGCAGCTTACGGGAGACGACCTACAATGAGCAGTTCTTC. Translated, it gives CASSLRETTYNEQFF.

This clonotype came up many times. The chain has TRBV3-1 and TRBJ1-5; D ambiguous. The germline V gene has CDR1 LGHDT and CDR2 YNNKEL (reference sequence). The CDR3 runs to 15 residues. The germline V and J ends were trimmed by 0 bases and 4 bases, with 10 bases remaining between them. CDR3 sequence reads: CASSQDLGGNQPQHF. The CDR3 DNA sequence: TGTGCCAGCAGCCAAGATTTGGGTGGAAATCAGCCCCAGCATTTT.

CDR3 protein: CSARPGQFTNGYTF. CDR3 bases: TGCAGTGCTAGGCCCGGACAGTTTACCAATGGCTACACCTTC. The chain joins TRBV20-1 to TRBJ1-2; D perhaps matches TRBD1 (6 bases). The V and J ends lost 3 bases and 6 bases respectively, with 17 bases between them. The length of the CDR3 is 14 residues. Germline lookup yields CDR1 DFQATT and CDR2 SNEGSKA (reference sequence).

This clonotype has just a few counts. J is TRBJ1-2 and V is TRBV28; D not certain. The CDR3 runs to 12 residues. Germline V gene data show CDR1 as MDHEN and CDR2 as SYDVKM. V lost 4 bases and J lost 7, with 10 bases in between. This CDR3 is CASSSGGLGYTF. The CDR3 nucleotides read TGTGCCAGCAGTTCGGGAGGGCTTGGCTACACCTTC.